These T cell receptor beta chains were read from a single sample in a study of cytomegalovirus exposure and HLA in healthy donors. The method was immunoSEQ multiplex PCR; TCRdb's version includes in-frame clones alone and lacks a portion of them. The sample includes 210,000 or so clones, just over 75% of them seen just once. Sequenced material: PBMCs. These TCRs come from an older woman in good health and CMV-seropositive. The CDR3 runs from the conserved cysteine through the conserved F or W. A D gene is named only where the DNA matches it firmly. Where a row states a size, it is once, few, many or the class of an expanded clone; other rows omit it.

j_gene: TRBJ2-7
v_gene: TRBV28
d_gene: TRBD1
abundance: -
CDR3aa: CASQQDRGHEQYF
CDR3nt: TGTGCCAGCCAGCAAGACAGGGGGCACGAGCAGTACTTC

j_gene: TRBJ2-3
v_gene: TRBV7-2
d_gene: -
abundance: -
CDR3aa: CASSLSGTDTQYF
CDR3nt: TGTGCCAGCAGCCTCTCGGGCACAGATACGCAGTATTTT

j_gene: TRBJ2-1
v_gene: TRBV28
d_gene: -
abundance: -
CDR3aa: CASSFVNEQFF
CDR3nt: TGTGCCAGCAGTTTCGTCAATGAGCAGTTCTTC

j_gene: TRBJ1-4
v_gene: TRBV18
d_gene: TRBD1
abundance: once
CDR3aa: CASSRAGTGGSTNEKLFF
CDR3nt: TGTGCCAGCTCCCGTGCCGGGACAGGGGGCTCGACTAATGAAAAACTGTTTTTT

j_gene: TRBJ1-1
v_gene: TRBV5-1
d_gene: -
abundance: -
CDR3aa: CASSAMTVINTEAFF
CDR3nt: TGCGCCAGCAGCGCAATGACAGTAATAAACACTGAAGCTTTCTTT

j_gene: TRBJ1-1
v_gene: TRBV15
d_gene: -
abundance: -
CDR3aa: CATSRDLEMNTEAFF
CDR3nt: TGTGCCACCAGCAGAGATCTTGAGATGAACACTGAAGCTTTCTTT

j_gene: TRBJ2-7
v_gene: TRBV19
d_gene: TRBD1
abundance: -
CDR3aa: CASSYTRDRDYEQYF
CDR3nt: TGTGCCAGTAGCTACACCCGGGACAGGGACTACGAGCAGTACTTC

j_gene: TRBJ1-2
v_gene: TRBV27
d_gene: -
abundance: -
CDR3aa: CASSGVRGAPYGYTF
CDR3nt: TGTGCCAGCAGTGGCGTCCGGGGGGCGCCCTATGGCTACACCTTC

j_gene: TRBJ1-1
v_gene: TRBV6-5
d_gene: -
abundance: once
CDR3aa: CASRQGIEAFF
CDR3nt: TGTGCCAGCAGGCAGGGAATTGAAGCTTTCTTT

j_gene: TRBJ2-1
v_gene: TRBV28
d_gene: -
abundance: -
CDR3aa: CASSFEGGGVNEQFF
CDR3nt: TGTGCCAGCAGTTTCGAGGGAGGGGGTGTAAATGAGCAGTTCTTC

j_gene: TRBJ2-3
v_gene: TRBV10-3
d_gene: TRBD2
abundance: -
CDR3aa: CAISEAGLASTDTQYF
CDR3nt: TGTGCCATCAGTGAGGCGGGACTAGCAAGCACAGATACGCAGTATTTT

j_gene: TRBJ2-5
v_gene: TRBV7-8
d_gene: -
abundance: few
CDR3aa: CASSLVSSETQYF
CDR3nt: TGTGCCAGCAGCCTCGTTTCGAGCGAGACCCAGTACTTC

j_gene: TRBJ2-1
v_gene: TRBV5-1
d_gene: TRBD2
abundance: -
CDR3aa: CASRPIGTSPPFF
CDR3nt: TGCGCCAGCAGGCCTATCGGGACTAGTCCGCCGTTCTTC

j_gene: TRBJ1-2
v_gene: TRBV30
d_gene: TRBD1
abundance: -
CDR3aa: CAWRGQGVYYGYTF
CDR3nt: TGTGCCTGGAGAGGACAGGGGGTTTACTATGGCTACACCTTC

j_gene: TRBJ2-5
v_gene: TRBV6-1
d_gene: -
abundance: -
CDR3aa: CASSGQFQETQYF
CDR3nt: TGTGCCAGCAGCGGACAGTTCCAAGAGACCCAGTACTTC

j_gene: TRBJ2-2
v_gene: TRBV4-3
d_gene: -
abundance: -
CDR3aa: CASSQDTGEEGELFF
CDR3nt: TGCGCCAGCAGCCAAGATACCGGGGAGGAGGGGGAGCTGTTTTTT

j_gene: TRBJ1-2
v_gene: TRBV7-9
d_gene: -
abundance: -
CDR3aa: CAFSDSHYGYTF
CDR3nt: TGTGCCTTTTCGGACAGCCACTATGGCTACACCTTC

j_gene: TRBJ2-3
v_gene: TRBV23-1
d_gene: -
abundance: -
CDR3aa: CASSQGGREEDTQYF
CDR3nt: TGCGCCAGCAGTCAAGGGGGCAGGGAAGAAGATACGCAGTATTTT

j_gene: TRBJ2-1
v_gene: TRBV7-2
d_gene: -
abundance: -
CDR3aa: CASRFIRQGVFF
CDR3nt: TGTGCCAGCAGATTTATTCGGCAGGGCGTGTTCTTC

j_gene: TRBJ2-1
v_gene: TRBV28
d_gene: TRBD1
abundance: -
CDR3aa: CASSGSGTGENEQFF
CDR3nt: TGTGCCAGCAGTGGATCCGGGACAGGGGAGAATGAGCAGTTCTTC